Below, one TCR beta chain is given with its context. Its target antigen remains unknown. Within one base of it there is no much larger clone, and no base qualities were kept. Whole blood was collected in K2EDTA tubes by collaborating institutions according to the institutions' own protocols. Collaborator samples were shipped for TCRbeta analysis as frozen whole blood, isolated PBMCs, or DNA extracted from either sample type. The record originates from a study of blood T cell repertoires in COVID-19 (dated by TCRdb to about 2020). Regarding the study in general: Samples covering the acute and convalescent phases of COVID-19 were provided by collaborators in the United States, Italy and Spain. The prospective study material was composed of cDNA or gDNA derived from T cells, B-cell-depleted T cells, or PBMCs. Subjects who had been exposed to COVID-19, were actively infected with it, or had recovered from it provided the deeply sampled blood TCRbeta repertoires that made up the dataset. A freely available public database, intended as a resource for researchers studying the immune response to SARS-CoV-2, is where the repertoires were released. Samples were obtained from the ongoing ImmuneRACE study (first 160 participants) and from over a thousand subjects provided by 6 global collaborators. Sample metadata almost always included a de-identified subject ID, COVID-19 status, age in years and sex. Where HLA class I and class II types were available, the types were taken from metadata supplied by the sample provider, not from assay-based typing.

General study outcomes and caveats: The quantity of clinical and demographic metadata differed by source and by participant and was supplied without curation.

TCRbeta CDR3 regions were amplified from genomic DNA using the immunoSEQ Assay, a bias-controlled multiplex PCR. The published analysis was carried out like this. The number of nucleated cells in each sample was estimated from the amplification of reference gene primers within the assay. To quantify the absolute abundance of each unique TCRbeta CDR3 rearrangement, sequence reads were collapsed and filtered. Productive Simpson clonality was computed per sample as the square root of Simpson's diversity index over productive rearrangements. Sourced from immuneACCESS, this table was stored by TCRdb with only in-frame sequences that have V and J called. A share of the clones is absent; for the studies checked, an unresolved V gene accounts for under half, and the remainder has no known explanation. V and J calls and clone size are given by that table; D and trimming were obtained from the DNA. The sample table contains about 110,000 clones; only one count was recorded for approximately 81% of them. The biggest ten clones account for 3.4% of the sample.

Sequencing was done on a sample of peripheral blood. The sequence was obtained from a middle-aged man with acute or convalescent COVID-19.

The DNA reads TGTGCCACCAGTGATTCGGCAGGGTCGGGTGAAAAACTGTTTTTT. Its protein is CATSDSAGSGEKLFF. The rearranged chain carries TRBV24-1 and TRBJ1-4, with TRBD1 perhaps the D gene, on 5 matching bases. The CDR3 contains 15 residues, cysteine and phenylalanine counted. Kept here is only the CDR3 DNA, which spans 45 bases and is read in frame from base 1. V is clipped by 2 bases and J by 7 bases, and the sequence between their germline boundaries is 13 bases long. CDR1 and CDR2 were assigned from the germline V gene as KGHDR and SFDVKD.